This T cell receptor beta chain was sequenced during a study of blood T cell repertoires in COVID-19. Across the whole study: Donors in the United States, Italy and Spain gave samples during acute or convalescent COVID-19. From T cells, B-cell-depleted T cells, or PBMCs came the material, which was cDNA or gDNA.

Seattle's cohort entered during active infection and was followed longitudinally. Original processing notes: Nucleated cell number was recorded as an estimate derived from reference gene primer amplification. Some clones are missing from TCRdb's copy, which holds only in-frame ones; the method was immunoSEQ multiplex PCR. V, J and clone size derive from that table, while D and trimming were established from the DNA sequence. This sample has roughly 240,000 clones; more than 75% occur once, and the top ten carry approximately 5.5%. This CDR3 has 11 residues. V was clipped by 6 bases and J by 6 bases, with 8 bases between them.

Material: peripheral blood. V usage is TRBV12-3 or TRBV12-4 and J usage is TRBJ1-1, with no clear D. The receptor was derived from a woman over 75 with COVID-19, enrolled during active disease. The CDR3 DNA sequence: TGTGCCAGCAGGTACAGAGCTGAAGCTTTCTTT. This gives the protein CASRYRAEAFF.